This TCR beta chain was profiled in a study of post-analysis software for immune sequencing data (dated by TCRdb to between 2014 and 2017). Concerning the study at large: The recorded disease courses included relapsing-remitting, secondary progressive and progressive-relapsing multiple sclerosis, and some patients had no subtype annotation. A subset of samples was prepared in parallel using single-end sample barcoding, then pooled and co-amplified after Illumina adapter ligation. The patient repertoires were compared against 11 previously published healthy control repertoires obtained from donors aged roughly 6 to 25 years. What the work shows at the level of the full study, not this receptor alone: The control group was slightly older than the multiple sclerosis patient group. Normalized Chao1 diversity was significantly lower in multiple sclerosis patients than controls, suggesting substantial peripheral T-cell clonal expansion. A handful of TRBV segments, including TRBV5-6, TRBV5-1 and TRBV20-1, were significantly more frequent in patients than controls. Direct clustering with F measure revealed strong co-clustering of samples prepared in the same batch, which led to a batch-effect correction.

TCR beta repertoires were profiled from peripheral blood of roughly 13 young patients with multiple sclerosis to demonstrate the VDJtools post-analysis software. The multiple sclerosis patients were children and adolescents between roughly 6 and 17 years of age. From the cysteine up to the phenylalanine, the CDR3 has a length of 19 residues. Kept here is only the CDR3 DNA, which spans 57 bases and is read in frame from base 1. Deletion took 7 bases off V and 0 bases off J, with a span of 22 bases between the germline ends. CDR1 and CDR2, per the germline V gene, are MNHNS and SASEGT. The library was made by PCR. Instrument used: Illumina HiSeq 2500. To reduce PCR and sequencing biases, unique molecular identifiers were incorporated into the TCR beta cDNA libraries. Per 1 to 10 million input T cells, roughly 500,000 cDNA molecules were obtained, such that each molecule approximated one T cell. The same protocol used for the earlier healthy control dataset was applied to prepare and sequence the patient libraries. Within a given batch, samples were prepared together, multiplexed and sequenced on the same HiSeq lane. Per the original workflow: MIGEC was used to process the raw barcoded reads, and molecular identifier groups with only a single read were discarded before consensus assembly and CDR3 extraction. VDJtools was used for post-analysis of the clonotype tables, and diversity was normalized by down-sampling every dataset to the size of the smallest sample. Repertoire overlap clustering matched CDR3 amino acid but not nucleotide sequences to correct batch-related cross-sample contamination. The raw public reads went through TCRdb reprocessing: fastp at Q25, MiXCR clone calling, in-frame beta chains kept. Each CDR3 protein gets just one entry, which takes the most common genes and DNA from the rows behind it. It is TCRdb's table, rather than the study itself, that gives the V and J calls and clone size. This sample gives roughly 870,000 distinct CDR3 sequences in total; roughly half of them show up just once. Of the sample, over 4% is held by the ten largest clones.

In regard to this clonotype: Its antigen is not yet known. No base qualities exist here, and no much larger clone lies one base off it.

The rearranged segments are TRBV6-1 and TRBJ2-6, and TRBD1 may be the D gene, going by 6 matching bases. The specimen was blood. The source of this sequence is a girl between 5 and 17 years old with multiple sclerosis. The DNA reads TGTGCCAGCAACCCTCTCCGGGCAGGGGCGAGCTCTGGGGCCAACGTCCTGACTTTC. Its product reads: CASNPLRAGASSGANVLTF.